This T cell receptor beta chain was captured by sequencing in a study of cytomegalovirus exposure and HLA in healthy donors. A multiplex PCR was run with 60 Vbeta primers and 13 Jbeta primers. Repertoires were generated with immunoSEQ multiplex PCR, while TCRdb's copy carries only in-frame clones and drops some. Of 200,000 to 300,000 clones listed, 70% to 90% are singletons. Unmatched junction bases numbered 5, after V lost 5 bases and J lost 1 base. The CDR3 extends over 14 amino acids. The V gene's germline CDR1 is MNHNS and CDR2 SASEGT. This chain uses TRBV6-1 with TRBJ2-7; 7 bases line up with TRBD2. Sequenced input: PBMCs. This sequence originates from a woman between 55 and 75 years old in good health and CMV-seropositive. The CDR3 bases are TGTGCCAGCAGTCTCCCGGGGGGATCCTACGAGCAGTACTTC. Translating it yields CASSLPGGSYEQYF.